A single sample gave rise to the 27 T cell receptor beta chains below, sequenced in a study of T cells in Graves' hyperthyroidism and ophthalmopathy. Amplified regions were TCR beta CDR3 sequences from RNA transcripts. A first-round RT-PCR of the TCR CDR3 used the HTBI primer set. In TCRdb, the multiplex PCR reads were re-called with MiXCR into one record per CDR3 protein. The sample has approximately 530,000 distinct CDR3 sequences; less than 20% are singletons. Material for sequencing was blood. Receptor source: a man between 35 and 55 years old with Graves' ophthalmopathy.

This clonotype was seen a few times. The V call is TRBV6-1, the J call TRBJ1-1, with 9 bases matching TRBD1. Germline V gives CDR1 MNHNS, CDR2 SASEGT. The V segment lost 3 bases and the J segment 2 bases; nucleotides outside the gene matches: 4. The CDR3 consists of 15 residues. CDR3 in DNA: TGTGCCAGCAGTGAGCCGGGACAGGGTAACACTGAAGCTTTCTTT. Translating it yields CASSEPGQGNTEAFF.

This clonotype has only a few counts. V usage is TRBV11-2 and J usage is TRBJ2-1, with 12 bases lining up with TRBD2. There are 18 residues in the CDR3. V dropped 8 bases and J dropped 9; count of bases not matched to a gene: 20. Germline V gives CDR1 SGHAT, CDR2 FQNNGV. CDR3 sequence (DNA): TGTGCCAGCGGATACCCCCCTACCGGGACTAGCGGGCGTGTTGAGCAGTTCTTC. It specifies CASGYPPTGTSGRVEQFF.

This clonotype was observed many times. This chain connects TRBV7-2 to TRBJ2-1; 9 bases are shared with TRBD2. CDR1 and CDR2 (germline): SGHTA, FQGNSA. J gave up 1 base and V 3 bases, and 10 bases lay outside the gene matches. The CDR3 covers 18 residues. CDR3 nucleotide sequence: TGTGCCAGCAGCTTCCAGCCCTCTCTAGCGGGGTCCTACAATGAGCAGTTCTTC. Its protein product is CASSFQPSLAGSYNEQFF.

This clonotype was detected many times. The chain joins TRBV30 to TRBJ1-2; a weak D match, TRBD1 (5 bases). Trimming left V 3 bases short and J 8 bases short, with 13 bases between. This CDR3 has 12 residues. Germline V gene data show CDR1 as GTSNPN and CDR2 as SVGIG (reference sequence). The CDR3 sequence is CAWSQGSRGYTF. CDR3 DNA: TGTGCCTGGAGCCAGGGAAGTAGGGGCTACACCTTC.

This chain links TRBV2 with TRBJ2-2; D is perhaps TRBD1 (6 bases). The V end was cut by 8 bases, the J end by 1 base, with 11 bases between. CDR3 length: 14 residues. Per germline, CDR1 SNHLY and CDR2 FYNNEI. The DNA of the CDR3 is TGTGCCAGCGGGGAACAGGGGAACACCGGGGAGCTGTTTTTT. Encoded protein: CASGEQGNTGELFF.

In this sample, this clonotype turned up a few times. V and J are TRBV20-1 and TRBJ2-1, with 7 bases aligning to TRBD2. Looked up from germline, CDR1 is DFQATT and CDR2 is SNEGSKA (reference sequence). J was trimmed by 4 bases and V by 5 bases; bases with no gene match: 8. The CDR3 contains 14 residues. The CDR3 spells CSASQPSGYNEQFF. CDR3 nucleotide sequence: TGCAGTGCTTCCCAGCCTAGCGGTTACAATGAGCAGTTCTTC.

The rearrangement uses TRBV14 and TRBJ2-6, with unresolved D. The CDR3 is 14 amino acids. Trimming took 3 bases from V and 5 from J, leaving 8 bases between them. Germline lookup yields CDR1 SGHDN and CDR2 FVKESK. The DNA of the CDR3 is TGTGCCAGCAGCCACCCCCCAAGGGCCAACGTCCTGACTTTC. Translating gives CASSHPPRANVLTF.

The genes are TRBV12-3 or TRBV12-4 and TRBJ1-5; TRBD1 is a possible D gene (6 bases). Trimming removed 0 bases at V and 4 bases at J, with 16 bases between. The CDR3 is made up of 17 amino acids. The CDR3 nucleotides are TGTGCCAGCAGTTTAGCGTTAGGGGGGCGGCAAAATCAGCCCCAGCATTTT. Translated, it gives CASSLALGGRQNQPQHF.

This clonotype was seen a few times. The chain recombines TRBV5-1 with TRBJ2-7; D assignment may be TRBD1 or TRBD2 (5 bases each). This CDR3 has 13 residues. Trimming removed 5 bases from V and 2 bases from J, with 11 bases in between. Germline V CDR1 and CDR2: SGHRS, YFSETQ. The CDR3 coding sequence is TGCGCCAGCAGTAGAGAGGGGACCTACGAGCAGTACTTC. Protein product: CASSREGTYEQYF.

Only a few counts were recorded for this clonotype. The V call is TRBV6-2 or TRBV6-3, the J call TRBJ2-2, with 8 bases matching TRBD1. J gave up 3 bases and V 5 bases, and 5 bases lay outside the gene matches. This CDR3 comprises 15 residues. Germline-derived CDR1 and CDR2 are MNHEY and SVGEGT. DNA of the CDR3: TGTGCCAGCAGTCCTCAGGGGGCGCACACCGGGGAGCTGTTTTTT. It encodes CASSPQGAHTGELFF.

This clonotype was found a few times. This chain connects TRBV5-1 to TRBJ2-6, with D unclear. V gave up 0 bases and J gave up 0 bases, with 7 bases separating them. The CDR3 extends over 16 amino acids. Germline values: CDR1 SGHRS, CDR2 YFSETQ. The CDR3 here is CASSLAMLSGANVLTF. CDR3 nucleotides: TGCGCCAGCAGCTTGGCCATGCTCTCTGGGGCCAACGTCCTGACTTTC.

This clonotype was picked up a small number of times. The CDR3 bases are TGTGCCAGCAGCTGGGGCCCGAGCTCCTACAATGAGCAGTTCTTC. Translating it yields CASSWGPSSYNEQFF. V is TRBV7-3 and J is TRBJ2-1; D might be TRBD1 (5 bases). The CDR3 is 15 residues long. V lost 4 bases and J lost 0, with 10 bases in between. The germline V gene has CDR1 SGHTA and CDR2 FQGTGA. Full variable domain (remainder filled in from reference TRBV7-3 and TRBJ2-1): GAGVSQTPSNKVTEKGKYVELRCDPISGHTALYWYRQSLGQGPEFLIYFQGTGAADDSGLPNDRFFAVRPEGSVSTLKIQRTERGDSAVYLCASSWGPSSYNEQFFGPGTRLTVL.

This clonotype was recorded a few times. The J gene is TRBJ1-4, the V gene TRBV7-9; no reliable D call. Looked up from germline, CDR1 is SEHNR and CDR2 is FQNEAQ (reference sequence). The CDR3 is made up of 14 amino acids. V shed 3 bases and J shed 5 bases, with 10 bases lying between them. The CDR3 sequence is CASSFSPINEKLFF. The CDR3 coding sequence is TGTGCCAGCAGCTTTAGCCCGATCAATGAAAAACTGTTTTTT.

The chain joins TRBV5-1 to TRBJ2-7, with 9 nucleotides matching TRBD1. Germline-derived CDR1 and CDR2 are SGHRS and YFSETQ. The J segment lost 3 bases and the V segment lost 0 bases, leaving 4 bases of the junction unmatched. The CDR3 runs 15 residues. The CDR3, as DNA: TGCGCCAGCAGCTTGGTTGGGACAGGGATCTACGAGCAGTACTTC. The encoded protein is CASSLVGTGIYEQYF.

This clonotype turned up a few times. The V call is TRBV29-1, the J call TRBJ2-1; 7 nucleotides line up with TRBD1. With 8 bases clipped from V and 4 bases from J, the junction kept 2 bases outside the gene matches. The CDR3 covers 11 residues. Germline lookup yields CDR1 SQVTM and CDR2 ANQGSEA. CDR3 in DNA: TGCAGCTCGACAGGGTACAATGAGCAGTTCTTC. It is translated as CSSTGYNEQFF.

The gene calls are TRBV5-6 and TRBJ1-3; D is unresolved. The V end lost 0 bases, the J end lost 2 bases, and 12 bases lay between the germline ends. This CDR3 contains 16 residues. Germline assignment: CDR1 SGHDT and CDR2 YYEEEE. CDR3 loop: CASSLERRYPGNTIYF. As DNA, the CDR3 is TGTGCCAGCAGCTTGGAACGAAGGTATCCTGGAAACACCATATATTTT.

The sample holds many counts of this clonotype. V is TRBV2 and J is TRBJ2-2; 7 nucleotides line up with TRBD1. The junction had 6 bases not matched to a gene; V was cut back by 6 bases and J by 5 bases. Germline assignment: CDR1 SNHLY and CDR2 FYNNEI. The CDR3 loop spans 14 amino acids. CDR3 DNA: TGTGCCAGCAGAGGACAGGTGACTACCGGGGAGCTGTTTTTT. The encoded protein is CASRGQVTTGELFF.

This clonotype was found many times. This chain joins TRBV7-2 and TRBJ2-1; D remains unclear. The germline V gene has CDR1 SGHTA and CDR2 FQGNSA. The length of the CDR3 is 13 residues. Trimming stripped 5 bases from V and 5 bases from J, with 10 bases between. The CDR3 loop is CASSGALDNEQFF. The CDR3 DNA sequence: TGTGCCAGCAGCGGTGCCCTTGACAATGAGCAGTTCTTC.

J is TRBJ1-1 and V is TRBV11-2; D is ambiguous. The CDR3 extends over 16 amino acids. Trimming cost V 0 bases and J 3 bases, with 14 bases left between them. Germline-derived CDR1 and CDR2 are SGHAT and FQNNGV. CDR3 in amino acids: CASSLDQWESDTEAFF. The CDR3 DNA sequence: TGTGCCAGCAGCTTAGATCAATGGGAGTCGGACACTGAAGCTTTCTTT. The full variable domain, its missing parts supplied by reference TRBV11-2 and TRBJ1-1, is EAGVAQSPRYKIIEKRQSVAFWCNPISGHATLYWYQQILGQGPKLLIQFQNNGVVDDSQLPKDRFSAERLKGVDSTLKIQPAKLEDSAVYLCASSLDQWESDTEAFFGQGTRLTVV.

CDR3 sequence: CASTTGQPQETQYF. The CDR3 DNA follows: TGTGCCAGCACCACGGGACAGCCCCAAGAGACCCAGTACTTC. The V gene is TRBV11-1, the J gene TRBJ2-5; the match to TRBD1 covers 7 bases. The trim removed 7 bases at V and 1 base at J, leaving 6 bases unmatched. The CDR3 spans 14 residues. Germline V gene sequence: CDR1 SGHAT, CDR2 FQDESV (reference sequence).

This chain connects TRBV19 to TRBJ1-1; perhaps TRBD1 as D (6 bases). V was pared by 7 bases and J by 4 bases, with 22 bases between. From germline, CDR1 is LNHDA and CDR2 SQIVND (reference sequence). The CDR3 has 16 amino acids. This CDR3 is CASTRRFRGMGTEAFF. The DNA for the CDR3 is TGTGCCAGTACCCGTCGGTTCAGGGGTATGGGCACTGAAGCTTTCTTT. The full variable domain, in which reference TRBV19 and TRBJ1-1 provide the parts outside the CDR3, is DGGITQSPKYLFRKEGQNVTLSCEQNLNHDAMYWYRQDPGQGLRLIYYSQIVNDFQKGDIAEGYSVSREKKESFPLTVTSAQKNPTAFYLCASTRRFRGMGTEAFFGQGTRLTVV.

J is TRBJ2-6 and V is TRBV3-1; D gene unclear. The CDR3 spans 19 residues. Trimming took 1 base from V and 2 from J, leaving 18 bases between them. Per the germline V gene, CDR1 is LGHDT and CDR2 is YNNKEL (reference sequence). The CDR3 loop reads CASSQGVNFRVAGANVLTF. Written as DNA, the CDR3 is TGTGCCAGCAGCCAAGGGGTGAACTTTCGGGTAGCTGGGGCCAACGTCCTGACTTTC.

The V and J genes are TRBV4-1 and TRBJ1-2; 7 nucleotides match TRBD1. This CDR3 has 15 amino acids. The V and J ends lost 2 bases and 11 bases, in that order; junction bases with no gene match: 14. Germline V CDR1 and CDR2: MGHRA, YSYEKL. The CDR3, as DNA: TGCGCCAGCAGCCAACCTGACAGGGACCATCCCGGGTACACCTTC. This sequence encodes CASSQPDRDHPGYTF.

As concerns this clonotype: This may stem from a read error, because a much larger clone lies one nucleotide away. The chain combines TRBV12-3 or TRBV12-4 with TRBJ1-5, with D unclear. V dropped 2 bases and J dropped 0 bases, with 8 bases sitting between them. The CDR3 runs 15 residues. CDR3: CASSLRSISNQPQHF. CDR3 DNA: TGTGCCAGCAGTTTAAGGTCCATTAGCAATCAGCCCCAGCATTTT.

The CDR3 nucleotides are TGTGCCAGCAGCCAAGATCCCGGGACAGGGGGTTGGAATGAGCAGTTCTTC. It encodes CASSQDPGTGGWNEQFF. V gene TRBV3-1 combines with J gene TRBJ2-1; 11 bases agree with TRBD1. The CDR3 spans 17 residues. J gave up 7 bases and V 0 bases, and 8 bases lay outside the gene matches. Germline V gene data show CDR1 as LGHDT and CDR2 as YNNKEL (reference sequence).

J is TRBJ2-3 and V is TRBV9; 13 nucleotides match TRBD2. The CDR3 length is 16 residues. Germline values: CDR1 SGDLS, CDR2 YYNGEE. Trimming removed 3 bases from V and 3 bases from J; junction bases left unmatched: 4. CDR3 protein: CASSATLAGGTDTQYF. In DNA form, the CDR3 reads TGTGCCAGCAGCGCTACACTAGCGGGAGGGACAGATACGCAGTATTTT. Together with reference TRBV9 and TRBJ2-3, the CDR3 gives the full variable domain: DSGVTQTPKHLITATGQRVTLRCSPRSGDLSVYWYQQSLDQGLQFLIQYYNGEERAKGNILERFSAQQFPDLHSELNLSSLELGDSALYFCASSATLAGGTDTQYFGPGTRLTVL.

The V and J genes are TRBV30 and TRBJ1-6; a weak D match, TRBD1 (5 bases). The germline V and J ends were trimmed by 4 bases and 8 bases, with 9 bases remaining between them. The CDR3 extends over 12 amino acids. From germline, CDR1 is GTSNPN and CDR2 SVGIG (reference sequence). The CDR3 nucleotides are TGTGCCTGGACAGGGTCTGATTCACCCCTCCACTTT. Amino acid sequence: CAWTGSDSPLHF.